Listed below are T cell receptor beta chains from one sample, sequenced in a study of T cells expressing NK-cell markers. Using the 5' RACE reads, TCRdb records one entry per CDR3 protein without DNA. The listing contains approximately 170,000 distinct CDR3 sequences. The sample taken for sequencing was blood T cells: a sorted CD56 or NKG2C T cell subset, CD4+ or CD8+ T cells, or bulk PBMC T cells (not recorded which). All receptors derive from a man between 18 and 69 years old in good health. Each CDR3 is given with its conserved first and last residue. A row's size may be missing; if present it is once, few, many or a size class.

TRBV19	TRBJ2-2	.	CASRDPGPGELFF
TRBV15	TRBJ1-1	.	CATSRDFENTEAFF
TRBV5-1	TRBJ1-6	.	CASSWTGVNSPLHF
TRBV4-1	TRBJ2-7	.	CASSQGEGEGTASYEQYF
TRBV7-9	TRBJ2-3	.	CASSGPNLGATDTQYF
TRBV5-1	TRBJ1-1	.	CASSPGPSMNTEAFF
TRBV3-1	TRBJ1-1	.	CASSQASGNTEAFF
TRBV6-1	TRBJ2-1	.	CASSDFAGGTRNEQFF
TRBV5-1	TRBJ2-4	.	CASSRTGLSKNIQYF
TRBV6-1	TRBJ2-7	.	CASRHDRVGGYEQYF
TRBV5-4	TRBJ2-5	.	CASSLPTYQETQYF
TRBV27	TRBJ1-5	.	CASSLYNNQPQHF
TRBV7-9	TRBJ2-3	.	CASSLGLEADTQYF
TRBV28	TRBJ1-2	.	CASRLGVYGYTF
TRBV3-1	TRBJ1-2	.	CASSQSGDRGYGYTF
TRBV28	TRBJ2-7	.	CASSFPAGTGGSKFYEQYF
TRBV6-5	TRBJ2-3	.	CASSYSQGRGDTQYF
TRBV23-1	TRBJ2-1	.	CASSQPTRRQLYEQFF
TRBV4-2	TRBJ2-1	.	CASSQDSTGWNNEQFF
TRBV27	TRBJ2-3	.	CASSLSPAGYYVAQYF
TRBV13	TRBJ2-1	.	CASSPTGGRAYNEQFF
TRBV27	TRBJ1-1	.	CASSQTGMNTEAFF
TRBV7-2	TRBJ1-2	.	CASSLGWDNYGYTF
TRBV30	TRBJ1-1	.	CARVGDTENTEAFF
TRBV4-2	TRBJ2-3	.	CASSQDATAGADTQYF
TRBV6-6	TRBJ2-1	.	CAVFSGNEQFF
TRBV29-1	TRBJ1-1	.	CSAGETGYTEAFF
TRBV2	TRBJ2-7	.	CASIMKQGFGEQYF
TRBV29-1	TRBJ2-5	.	CSVEDLLDSGETQYF
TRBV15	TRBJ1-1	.	CATSSPVGATEAFF
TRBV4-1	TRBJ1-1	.	CASSQARPDSNTEAFF
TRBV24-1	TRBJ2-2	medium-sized	CATSDVAGELFF
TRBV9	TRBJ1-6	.	CASRSGTNSPLHF
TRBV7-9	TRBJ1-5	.	CASTHRHDSNQPQHF
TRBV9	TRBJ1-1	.	CASSFTGSPGTEAFF
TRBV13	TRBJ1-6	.	CASSLGRTPLHF
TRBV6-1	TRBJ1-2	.	CANQEGYGYTF
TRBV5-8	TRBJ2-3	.	CASSSTQEIRTDTQYF
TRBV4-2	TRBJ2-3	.	CASSQDPSGGTTDTQYF
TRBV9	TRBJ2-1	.	CASSASGGYNEQFF
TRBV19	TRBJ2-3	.	CASRSWMTGTDTQYF
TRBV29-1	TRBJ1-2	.	CSVERDLRGLVGYTF
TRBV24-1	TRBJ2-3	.	CATSSRRTMDTDTQYF
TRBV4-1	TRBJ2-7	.	CASSPGTGPNYEQYF
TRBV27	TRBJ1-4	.	CASKNPRTNEKLFF